These 9 T cell receptor beta chains were sequenced from one sample in a study of blood T cell repertoires in COVID-19. This table comes from immunoSEQ multiplex PCR, and its TCRdb copy is limited to in-frame clones, with some not included. The repertoire consists of more than 100,000 clones, with more than 70% occurring once and the leading ten covering around 3.4%. Sequenced sample: peripheral blood. Source of these receptors: a woman aged 60-75 years with acute or convalescent COVID-19.

This clone appeared once. The rearrangement links TRBV12-3 or TRBV12-4 to TRBJ1-2, with 7 bases identical to TRBD1. V lost 1 base to trimming and J lost 8 bases; unmatched junction nucleotides: 4. This CDR3 comprises 13 residues. CDR3 sequence (DNA): TGTGCCAGCAGTTTAGTAGGGGGCGGGGGCTACACCTTC. Translation: CASSLVGGGGYTF.

This clone was seen a single time. The J gene is TRBJ2-7, the V gene TRBV6-5; TRBD2 aligns across 10 bases. Germline-derived CDR1 and CDR2 are MNHEY and SVGAGI. This CDR3 is built from 13 residues. Unmatched junction bases numbered 4, after V lost 6 bases and J lost 5 bases. The CDR3 protein is CASRLAGGHEQYV. The CDR3 coding sequence is TGTGCCAGCAGGTTAGCGGGAGGCCACGAGCAGTACGTC.

The DNA of the CDR3 is TGTGCCAGCAGCCAATACGGGACACCCTATGGCTACACCTTC. Encoded protein: CASSQYGTPYGYTF. This chain connects TRBV3-1 (or the pseudogene TRBV3-2) to TRBJ1-2, with a possible D match to TRBD1 (6 bases). The CDR3 covers 14 residues. Trimming removed 2 bases at V and 4 bases at J, with 11 bases between. Germline V gene sequence: CDR1 LGHDT, CDR2 YNNKEL (reference sequence).

The J gene is TRBJ2-4, the V gene TRBV7-3, with a possible D match to TRBD1 (6 bases). This CDR3 region has 14 residues. The V end was cut by 5 bases, the J end by 9 bases, with 17 bases between. Germline V gene sequence: CDR1 SGHTA, CDR2 FQGTGA. The CDR3 nucleotides are TGTGCCAGCAGCCAGGACGGACAGTACCCCATTCAGTACTTC. Residues: CASSQDGQYPIQYF. Using reference TRBV7-3 and TRBJ2-4 for the parts outside the CDR3, the full variable domain is GAGVSQTPSNKVTEKGKYVELRCDPISGHTALYWYRQSLGQGPEFLIYFQGTGAADDSGLPNDRFFAVRPEGSVSTLKIQRTERGDSAVYLCASSQDGQYPIQYFGAGTRLSVL.

This chain connects TRBV5-4 to TRBJ2-2; the D is unclear. CDR3 size: 14 residues. Trimming took 4 bases from V and 1 from J, leaving 8 bases between them. Germline CDR1 is SGHNT and CDR2 is YYREEE (reference sequence). The CDR3 bases are TGTGCCAGCAGCCCGAGTGGGAACACCGGGGAGCTGTTTTTT. This encodes CASSPSGNTGELFF.

The chain couples TRBV27 to TRBJ1-1, with a possible D match to TRBD1 (6 bases). This CDR3 has 14 residues. The V end was cut by 6 bases, the J end by 3 bases, with 14 bases between. In germline, CDR1 is MNHEY, CDR2 SMNVEV (reference sequence). The CDR3 loop reads CASRGTGKYTEAFF. The CDR3 DNA reads as TGTGCCAGCAGGGGAACAGGGAAATACACTGAAGCTTTCTTT.

This clone was picked up a small number of times. The chain couples TRBV3-1 (or the pseudogene TRBV3-2) to TRBJ1-1; perhaps TRBD1 as D (5 bases). The germline V gene has CDR1 LGHDT and CDR2 YNNKEL (reference sequence). The CDR3 is 16 amino acids. The V end lost 3 bases, the J end lost 4 bases, and 18 bases lay between the germline ends. CDR3 nucleotides: TGTGCCAGCAGCCACTCAGGAGGCCAGGGAGGCACTGAAGCTTTCTTT. Its protein product is CASSHSGGQGGTEAFF.

The table lists this clone with a few counts. This chain joins TRBV2 and TRBJ1-4, with a possible D match to TRBD1 (5 bases). With 3 bases removed from V and 7 bases from J, the gap between germline ends came to 15 bases. The CDR3 loop spans 15 amino acids. Germline CDR1 reads SNHLY; CDR2 reads FYNNEI. This chain's CDR3 is CASSEGNQGVEKLFF. As DNA, the CDR3 is TGTGCCAGCAGTGAGGGGAACCAGGGTGTTGAAAAACTGTTTTTT.

This clone was observed a single time. Written as DNA, the CDR3 is TGTGCCGCACGAGGAAGGACTAATGAAAAACTGTTTTTT. Its translation is CAARGRTNEKLFF. V is TRBV28 and J is TRBJ1-4; D gene ambiguous. Trimming cost V 11 bases and J 2 bases, with 12 bases left between them. Germline V lookup: CDR1 MDHEN, CDR2 SYDVKM. The CDR3 contains 13 residues.